The sequence of this T cell receptor beta chain was determined in a study of cytomegalovirus exposure and HLA in healthy donors. For the study at large: A previous analysis identified more than 100 million unique TCR beta sequences derived from roughly 190 million T cells. The study, taken as a whole, reports: Relative to the roughly 700-donor mean, N-insertions were reportedly fewer in an Asian-associated ancestry cluster in a later analysis.

Unrecorded immune exposure was likely among donors, who were nominally healthy when sampled. As for this clone: Its antigen is not known.

CDR3 size: 15 residues. With 2 bases removed from V and 3 bases from J, the gap between germline ends came to 11 bases. Germline V gene sequence: CDR1 MNHEY, CDR2 SMNVEV (reference sequence). PCR used 60 Vbeta primers and 13 Jbeta primers. The method was immunoSEQ multiplex PCR; TCRdb's version includes in-frame clones alone and lacks a portion of them. The sample has 100,000 or so clones; approximately 82% are singletons. The receptor was isolated from a man aged 40-55 years in good health and CMV-seropositive. Sequences were obtained from PBMCs. This chain links TRBV27 with TRBJ2-1, with a weak D call TRBD2 (5 bases). The CDR3 reads CASSLSGSGYNEQFF. Written as DNA, the CDR3 is TGTGCCAGCAGTTTAAGCGGATCAGGCTACAATGAGCAGTTCTTC.